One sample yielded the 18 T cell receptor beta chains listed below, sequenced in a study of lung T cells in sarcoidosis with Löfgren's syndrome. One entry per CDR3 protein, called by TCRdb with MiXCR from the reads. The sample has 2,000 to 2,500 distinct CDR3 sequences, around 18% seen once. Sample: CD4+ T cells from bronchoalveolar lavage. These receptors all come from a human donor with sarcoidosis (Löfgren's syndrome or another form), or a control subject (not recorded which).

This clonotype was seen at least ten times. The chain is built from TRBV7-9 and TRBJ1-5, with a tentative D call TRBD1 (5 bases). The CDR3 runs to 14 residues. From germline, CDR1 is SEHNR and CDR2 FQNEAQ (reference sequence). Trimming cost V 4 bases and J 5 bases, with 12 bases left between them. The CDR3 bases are TGTGCCAGCAGCTCAGCCAGGGATCATCAGCCCCAGCATTTT. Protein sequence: CASSSARDHQPQHF.

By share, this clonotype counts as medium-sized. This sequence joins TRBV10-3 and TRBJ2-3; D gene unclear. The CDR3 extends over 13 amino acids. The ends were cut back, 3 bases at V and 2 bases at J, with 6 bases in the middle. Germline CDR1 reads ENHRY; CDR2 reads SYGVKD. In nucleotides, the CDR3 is TGTGCCATCAGTGAAGTCCCCACAGATACGCAGTATTTT. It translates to CAISEVPTDTQYF.

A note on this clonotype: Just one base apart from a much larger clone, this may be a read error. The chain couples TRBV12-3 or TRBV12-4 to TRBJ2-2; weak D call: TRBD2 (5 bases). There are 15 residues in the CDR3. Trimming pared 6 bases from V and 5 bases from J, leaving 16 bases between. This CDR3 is CASSPTVTGTGELFF. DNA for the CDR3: TGTGCCAGCAGCCCGACGGTCACGGGGACCGGGGAGCTGTTTTTT.

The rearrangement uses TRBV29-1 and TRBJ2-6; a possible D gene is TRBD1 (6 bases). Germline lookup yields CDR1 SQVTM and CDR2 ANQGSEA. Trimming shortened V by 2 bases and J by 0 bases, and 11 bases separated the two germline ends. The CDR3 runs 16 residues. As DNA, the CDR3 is TGCAGCGTTGAACGGGACACTGACTCTGGGGCCAACGTCCTGACTTTC. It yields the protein CSVERDTDSGANVLTF.

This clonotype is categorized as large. The CDR3: CASSETAEAFF. The CDR3 DNA reads as TGTGCCAGCAGTGAGACGGCTGAAGCTTTCTTT. This chain connects TRBV2 to TRBJ1-1, with unresolved D. V was shortened by 3 bases and J by 6 bases, with 5 bases between the two germline ends. This CDR3 region has 11 residues. CDR1 and CDR2 from the germline V gene are SNHLY and FYNNEI.

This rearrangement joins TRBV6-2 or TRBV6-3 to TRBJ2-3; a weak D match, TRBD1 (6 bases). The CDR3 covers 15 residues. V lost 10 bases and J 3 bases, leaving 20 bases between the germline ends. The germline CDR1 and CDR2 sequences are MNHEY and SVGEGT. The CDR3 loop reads CATGRQGGPTDTQYF. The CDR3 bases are TGTGCCACCGGAAGGCAAGGGGGTCCTACAGATACGCAGTATTTT.

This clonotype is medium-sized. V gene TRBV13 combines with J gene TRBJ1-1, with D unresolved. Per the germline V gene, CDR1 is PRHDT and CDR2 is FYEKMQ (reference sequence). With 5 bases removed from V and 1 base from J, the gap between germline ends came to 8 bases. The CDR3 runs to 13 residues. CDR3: CASSDFRNTEAFF. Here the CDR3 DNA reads TGTGCCAGCAGCGATTTTCGGAACACTGAAGCTTTCTTT. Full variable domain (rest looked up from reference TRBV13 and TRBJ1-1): AAGVIQSPRHLIKEKRETATLKCYPIPRHDTVYWYQQGPGQDPQFLISFYEKMQSDKGSIPDRFSAQQFSDYHSELNMSSLELGDSALYFCASSDFRNTEAFFGQGTRLTVV.

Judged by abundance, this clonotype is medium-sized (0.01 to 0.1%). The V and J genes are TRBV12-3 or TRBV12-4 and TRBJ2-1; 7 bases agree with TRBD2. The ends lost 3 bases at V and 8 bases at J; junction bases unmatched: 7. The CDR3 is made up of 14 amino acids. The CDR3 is CASSFGQGGYEQFF. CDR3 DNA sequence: TGTGCCAGCAGTTTCGGGCAGGGAGGGTATGAGCAGTTCTTC.

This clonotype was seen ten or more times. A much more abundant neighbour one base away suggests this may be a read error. The CDR3 loop reads CASSQTTGGRAGEQFF. In DNA, the CDR3 is TGCGCCAGCAGCCAGACCACAGGGGGCAGGGCTGGTGAGCAGTTCTTC. The chain recombines TRBV4-3 with TRBJ2-1; the match to TRBD1 covers 9 bases. Germline V gene lookup returns CDR1 LGHNA and CDR2 YSLEER. The CDR3 loop spans 16 amino acids. Unmatched junction bases numbered 12, after V lost 3 bases and J lost 9 bases.

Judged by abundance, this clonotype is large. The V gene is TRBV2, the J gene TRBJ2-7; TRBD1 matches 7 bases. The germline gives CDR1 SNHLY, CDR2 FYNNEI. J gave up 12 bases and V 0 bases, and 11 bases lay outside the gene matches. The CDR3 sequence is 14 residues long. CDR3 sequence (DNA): TGTGCCAGCAGTGAAGCGCTTGGGACAGAGTACCGGTACTTC. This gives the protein CASSEALGTEYRYF.

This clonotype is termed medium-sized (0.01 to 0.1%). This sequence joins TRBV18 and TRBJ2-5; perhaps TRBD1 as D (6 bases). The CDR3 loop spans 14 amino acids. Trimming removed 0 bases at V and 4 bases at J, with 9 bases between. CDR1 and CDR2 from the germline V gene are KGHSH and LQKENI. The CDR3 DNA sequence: TGTGCCAGCTCACCACCAGCACAGGGAGAGACCCAGTACTTC. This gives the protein CASSPPAQGETQYF.

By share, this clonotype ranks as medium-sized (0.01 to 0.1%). The CDR3 region is CASSPNTGTDNNEQFF. CDR3 bases: TGTGCCAGCAGTCCAAATACCGGGACGGACAACAATGAGCAGTTCTTC. V usage is TRBV2 and J usage is TRBJ2-1; D is possibly TRBD1 or TRBD2 (5 bases each). V lost 5 bases and J lost 5, with 19 bases in between. The CDR3 extends over 16 amino acids. Germline CDR1 and CDR2: SNHLY and FYNNEI.

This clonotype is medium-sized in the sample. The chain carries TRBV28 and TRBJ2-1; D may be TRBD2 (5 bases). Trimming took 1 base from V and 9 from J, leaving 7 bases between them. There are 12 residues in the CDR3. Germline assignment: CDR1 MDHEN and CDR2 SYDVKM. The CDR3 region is CASSLSGSEQFF. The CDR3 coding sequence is TGTGCCAGCAGTTTATCTGGGAGTGAGCAGTTCTTC.

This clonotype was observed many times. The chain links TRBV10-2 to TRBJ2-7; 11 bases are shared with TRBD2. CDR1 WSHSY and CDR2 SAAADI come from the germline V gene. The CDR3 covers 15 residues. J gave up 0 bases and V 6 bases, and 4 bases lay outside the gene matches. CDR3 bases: TGCGCCAGCAGAGCCGGGACTAGCGGCTCCTACGAGCAGTACTTC. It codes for CASRAGTSGSYEQYF.

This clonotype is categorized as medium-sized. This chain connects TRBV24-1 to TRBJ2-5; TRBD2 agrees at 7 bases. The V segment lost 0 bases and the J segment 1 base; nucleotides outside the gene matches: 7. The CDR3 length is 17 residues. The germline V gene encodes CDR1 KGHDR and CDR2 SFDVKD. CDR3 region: CATSDLKSSGFQETQYF. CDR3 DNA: TGTGCCACCAGTGATTTGAAGTCTAGCGGATTCCAAGAGACCCAGTACTTC.

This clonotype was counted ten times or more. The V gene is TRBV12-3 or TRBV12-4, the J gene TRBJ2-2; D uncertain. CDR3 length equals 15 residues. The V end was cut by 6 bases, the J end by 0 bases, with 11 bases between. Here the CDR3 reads CASSLKYPNTGELFF. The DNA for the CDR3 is TGTGCCAGCAGCCTAAAGTACCCGAACACCGGGGAGCTGTTTTTT.

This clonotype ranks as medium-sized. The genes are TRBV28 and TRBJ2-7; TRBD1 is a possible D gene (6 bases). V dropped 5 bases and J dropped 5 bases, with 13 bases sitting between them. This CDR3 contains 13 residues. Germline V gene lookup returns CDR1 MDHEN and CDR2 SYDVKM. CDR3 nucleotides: TGTGCCAGCAGTCCCCAGGGGATCCACGAGCAGTACTTC. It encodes CASSPQGIHEQYF.

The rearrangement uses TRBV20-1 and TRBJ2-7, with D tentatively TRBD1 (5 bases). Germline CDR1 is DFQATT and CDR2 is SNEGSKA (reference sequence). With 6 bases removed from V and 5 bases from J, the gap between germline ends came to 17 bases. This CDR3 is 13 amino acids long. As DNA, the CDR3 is TGCAGTGCGGGTGGGCAGGGTTTGGACGAGCAGTACTTC. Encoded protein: CSAGGQGLDEQYF.